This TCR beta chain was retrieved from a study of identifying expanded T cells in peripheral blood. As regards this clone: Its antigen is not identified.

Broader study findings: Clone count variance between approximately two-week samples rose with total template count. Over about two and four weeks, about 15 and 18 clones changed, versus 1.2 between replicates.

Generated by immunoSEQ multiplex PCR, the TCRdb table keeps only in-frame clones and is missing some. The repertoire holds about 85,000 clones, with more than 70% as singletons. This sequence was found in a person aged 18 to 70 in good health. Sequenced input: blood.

The CDR3 sequence: CASSQTISPQHF. The CDR3 nucleotides are TGTGCCAGCAGCCAAACCATCAGCCCCCAGCATTTT. The V call is TRBV11-2, the J call TRBJ1-5; D not resolved. The CDR3 is 12 amino acids. Between the trimmed V and J ends, which lost 5 bases and 10 bases, there was a span of 12 bases. In germline, CDR1 is SGHAT, CDR2 FQNNGV.